Shown below are 15 T cell receptor beta chains from a single sample sequenced in a study of cytomegalovirus exposure and HLA in healthy donors. Clones were read by immunoSEQ multiplex PCR, and TCRdb kept only the in-frame ones, dropping some. The data hold over 200,000 clones, with roughly 87% observed a single time. Input material: PBMCs. The receptors were gathered from a woman aged 18-35 years in good health and CMV-seropositive.

As DNA, the CDR3 is TGTGCCAGCGGCGCAACGCGACAGTATCTGAACACTGAAGCTTTCTTT. Protein sequence: CASGATRQYLNTEAFF. This chain joins TRBV28 and TRBJ1-1; D is possibly TRBD1 (5 bases). Germline values: CDR1 MDHEN, CDR2 SYDVKM. The CDR3 length is 16 residues. V was shortened by 8 bases and J by 0 bases, with 19 bases between the two germline ends.

V and J are TRBV19 and TRBJ2-3, with 9 bases lining up with TRBD2. There are 15 residues in the CDR3. Germline assignment: CDR1 LNHDA and CDR2 SQIVND (reference sequence). Trimming took 3 bases from V and 3 from J; bases not matched to a gene: 4. In DNA, the CDR3 is TGTGCCAGTAGTATGGGCGGGAGGGGGACAGATACGCAGTATTTT. Translating it yields CASSMGGRGTDTQYF.

The genes are TRBV5-4 and TRBJ2-1, with 8 bases that match TRBD1. V shed 8 bases, J shed 7 bases, and the junction held 14 bases outside the gene matches. Germline V gives CDR1 SGHNT, CDR2 YYREEE (reference sequence). The CDR3 length is 15 residues. CDR3 region: CASGFKTGGWNEQFF. CDR3 nucleotides: TGTGCCAGTGGGTTCAAAACAGGGGGATGGAATGAGCAGTTCTTC.

The V gene is TRBV27, the J gene TRBJ1-2; 9 bases line up with TRBD1. The trim removed 0 bases at V and 7 bases at J, leaving 9 bases unmatched. Germline V gene lookup returns CDR1 MNHEY and CDR2 SMNVEV (reference sequence). The CDR3 loop spans 16 amino acids. The CDR3 DNA is TGTGCCAGCAGTTTATCTACGGGACAGGGAAGGACTGGCTACACCTTC. Encoded protein: CASSLSTGQGRTGYTF.

The V and J genes are TRBV11-2 and TRBJ1-5, with TRBD1 matching 7 bases. Germline CDR1 SGHAT, CDR2 FQNNGV. The CDR3 covers 14 residues. The ends lost 2 bases at V and 5 bases at J; junction bases unmatched: 3. The CDR3 protein is CASSLQGVDQPQHF. CDR3 nucleotides: TGTGCCAGCAGCTTACAGGGGGTGGATCAGCCCCAGCATTTT.

The rearrangement joins TRBV5-1 to TRBJ2-5, with D possibly being TRBD2 (6 bases). The germline CDR1 and CDR2 sequences are SGHRS and YFSETQ. This CDR3 is 15 amino acids long. V lost 4 bases and J lost 3, with 16 bases in between. The chain's CDR3 is CASSPDTSSEETQYF. The CDR3, as DNA: TGCGCCAGCAGCCCGGATACTAGCTCCGAAGAGACCCAGTACTTC.

The chain combines TRBV28 with TRBJ1-1; a possible D gene is TRBD1 (5 bases). The CDR3 is made up of 14 amino acids. Between the trimmed V and J ends, which lost 5 bases and 4 bases, there was a span of 14 bases. The germline gives CDR1 MDHEN, CDR2 SYDVKM. The CDR3 spells CASSQRQGGTEAFF. DNA of the CDR3: TGTGCCAGCAGTCAACGTCAGGGAGGCACTGAAGCTTTCTTT.

This chain connects TRBV7-2 to TRBJ2-1; D not resolved. The CDR3 loop spans 12 amino acids. Germline V gene sequence: CDR1 SGHTA, CDR2 FQGNSA. Deletions cut 8 bases from V and 4 bases from J, with 9 bases between. CDR3 in amino acids: CASGPYYNEQFF. CDR3 bases: TGTGCCAGCGGCCCTTATTACAATGAGCAGTTCTTC.

This chain uses TRBV6-1 with TRBJ1-1; 8 bases fit TRBD1. Germline V gene data show CDR1 as MNHNS and CDR2 as SASEGT. The CDR3 spans 14 residues. V lost 4 bases and J lost 4; bases outside the gene matches: 5. CDR3 sequence reads: CASSGFQGATEAFF. The CDR3 DNA follows: TGTGCCAGCAGTGGATTTCAGGGGGCCACTGAAGCTTTCTTT.

V and J are TRBV5-1 and TRBJ2-2; 11 positions match TRBD1. Per germline, CDR1 SGHRS and CDR2 YFSETQ. Trimming removed 6 bases from V and 4 bases from J; junction bases left unmatched: 11. The CDR3 is 17 residues long. The CDR3 is CASKGSAGTGGTGELFF. The CDR3 DNA follows: TGCGCCAGCAAAGGATCTGCTGGGACAGGGGGCACCGGGGAGCTGTTTTTT.

The rearrangement uses TRBV6-6 and TRBJ2-5; possible D gene TRBD2, 6 bases. This CDR3 is 12 amino acids long. Per the germline V gene, CDR1 is MNHNY and CDR2 is SVGAGI (reference sequence). V shed 0 bases and J shed 9 bases, with 8 bases lying between them. The CDR3 region is CASSYSGEAQYF. The CDR3 region has the DNA TGTGCCAGCAGTTACTCCGGGGAGGCCCAGTACTTC.

The chain links TRBV29-1 to TRBJ2-2; tentative D call: TRBD1 (6 bases). The CDR3 loop spans 15 amino acids. Germline CDR1 and CDR2: SQVTM and ANQGSEA. Trimming shortened V by 4 bases and J by 2 bases, and 14 bases separated the two germline ends. CDR3 nucleotides: TGCAGCGTTGCGGTACAGGGCTTTAACACCGGGGAGCTGTTTTTT. Translating gives CSVAVQGFNTGELFF.

J is TRBJ1-2 and V is TRBV7-8, with 12 nucleotides matching TRBD1. The germline CDR1 and CDR2 sequences are SGHVS and FQNEAQ. V lost 1 base, J lost 5 bases, and 14 bases stayed unmatched. This CDR3 is 19 amino acids long. The CDR3 protein is CASSLVLYRRDRGPYGYTF. The CDR3 region has the DNA TGTGCCAGCAGCTTAGTTTTATATCGCCGGGACAGGGGGCCGTATGGCTACACCTTC. The full variable domain, in which reference TRBV7-8 and TRBJ1-2 provide the parts outside the CDR3, is GAGVSQSPRYKVAKRGQDVALRCDPISGHVSLFWYQQALGQGPEFLTYFQNEAQLDKSGLPSDRFFAERPEGSVSTLKIQRTQQEDSAVYLCASSLVLYRRDRGPYGYTFGSGTRLTVV.

The gene calls are TRBV7-8 and TRBJ2-2, with 10 bases fitting TRBD2. From germline, CDR1 is SGHVS and CDR2 FQNEAQ. After removal of 5 bases from V and 4 bases from J, the junction contained 7 bases not matched to a gene. The length of the CDR3 is 16 residues. The CDR3 here is CASSRLAGRGTGELFF. Written as DNA, the CDR3 is TGTGCCAGCAGCAGACTAGCGGGCCGGGGCACCGGGGAGCTGTTTTTT.

The chain is built from TRBV6-7 and TRBJ2-7; D remains ambiguous. TRBV6-7 is an open reading frame, and its role is uncertain. The CDR3 runs 10 residues. The V and J ends lost 7 bases and 3 bases respectively, with 4 bases between them. The CDR3, as DNA: TGTGCCAGCAACGGCTACGAGCAGTACTTC. Protein: CASNGYEQYF.